There are many counts of the clone carrying this T cell receptor (beta chain). Its antigen is still unknown. The CDR3 is 15 residues long. Germline assignment: CDR1 SQVTM and CDR2 ANQGSEA. Trimming shortened V by 6 bases and J by 0 bases, and 16 bases separated the two germline ends. Template switching (which added a universal primer site) was used, and cDNA carried unique molecular identifiers. MiXCR was run by TCRdb on the 5' RACE reads, yielding one entry per CDR3 protein. The sample has 1.5 million or so distinct CDR3 sequences, less than 35% seen once. This entry belongs to a study of identical twins. General study points: Partial confounding of zero-insertion analyses by invariant MAIT and iNKT cells was possible.

The chain couples TRBV29-1 to TRBJ2-3, with a possible D match to TRBD1 (6 bases). Material: cord blood. The sequence came from a newborn girl in good health. The CDR3 DNA sequence: TGCAGCGTGATACCCGGGACACTTAGCACAGATACGCAGTATTTT. Encoded protein: CSVIPGTLSTDTQYF.